This T cell receptor (beta chain) was obtained from a study of blood T cell repertoires in COVID-19. The CDR3 is 15 residues long. The germline V and J ends were trimmed by 4 bases and 6 bases, with 19 bases remaining between them. Germline CDR1 and CDR2: GTSNPN and SVGIG (reference sequence). Data came from immunoSEQ multiplex PCR; TCRdb stores just in-frame clones and leaves some out. The data contain 9,500 to 15,000 clones, more than 75% of them singletons. This clone was seen once. This receptor was obtained from a man in his 70s with active COVID-19. V is TRBV30 and J is TRBJ2-1; no reliable D call. What was sequenced was peripheral blood. The CDR3 DNA sequence: TGTGCCTGGAAAGATGAGGCGGAGCCTGGCAATGAGCAGTTCTTC. Translated: CAWKDEAEPGNEQFF.